This TCR beta chain was captured in a study of blood T cells in healthy people across ages. This clonotype was recorded many times. The antigen remains undetermined. A second PCR, run for roughly 7 to 11 cycles, used a sample-barcoded 5' primer plus a J-beta primer mix. Each of the cDNA molecules was tagged by a template-switch adaptor with 12 random nucleotides. Each CDR3 protein is one row after TCRdb ran MiXCR on the 5' RACE reads. The sample includes some 1.4 million distinct CDR3 sequences, roughly 40% of them seen just once. CDR3 length equals 14 residues. V was trimmed by 4 bases and J by 0 bases, leaving 8 bases between them. Per germline, CDR1 SGHRS and CDR2 YFSETQ. Study results and caveats: A strong correlation was found between TCR beta diversity and the percentage of naive T cells. In long-lived donors, naive CD4+ cell counts and diversity exceeded those of aged donors. Roughly linear declines in TCR beta diversity per million T cells occurred with age.

This TCR was recovered from a woman aged 18-29 years in good health. The sample taken for sequencing was blood. This chain links TRBV5-1 with TRBJ2-4; D uncertain. The chain's CDR3 is CASSVDIAKNIQYF. The DNA for the CDR3 is TGCGCCAGCAGCGTCGACATAGCCAAAAACATTCAGTACTTC.